A selection of T cell receptor beta chains follows, all from one sample in a study of OX40 agonist ivuxolimab in advanced cancers. Repertoires were generated with immunoSEQ multiplex PCR, while TCRdb's copy carries only in-frame clones and drops some. This sample has about 79,000 clones, with around 85% found just once. Specimen: CD4+ or CD8+ T cells sorted from blood, collected in a trial of the OX40 agonist ivuxolimab. The source is an adult with an advanced solid tumor such as melanoma, head and neck, liver or kidney cancer. CDR3s include the opening cysteine and the closing phenylalanine or tryptophan. The D gene is left open where the match is weak. Clone size, where shown, is once, few, many, or a class for clones that have expanded.

>14|TRBV5-4|-|TRBJ2-1|-
TGTGCCAGCAGCTTCGGGATTCTACCCAATGAGCAGTTCTTC
CASSFGILPNEQFF
>16|TRBV13|-|TRBJ2-2|TRBD2
TGTGCCAGCAGACGACTAGCGGGAGGGCCGGTCGGGGAGCTGTTTTTT
CASRRLAGGPVGELFF
>18|TRBV21-1|-|TRBJ2-1|-
TGTGCCAGCAGCGTGACTAGCGGGAATCCTAGCTCCTACAATGAGCAGTTCTTC
CASSVTSGNPSSYNEQFF
>18|TRBV9|-|TRBJ2-2|-
TGTGCCAGCAGCGTAGAGATGTGGGTGAGCGGAGACACCGGGGAGCTGTTTTTT
CASSVEMWVSGDTGELFF
>13|TRBV11-2|-|TRBJ2-1|TRBD2
TGTGCCAGCAGCTTGGAGCGGGAGAGAAGTTCGCTCTTC
CASSLERERSSLF
>17|TRBV28|once|TRBJ2-7|TRBD1
TGTGCCAGCAGTCTTTCGATCCGGGACAGCGATTACTACGAGCAGTACTTC
CASSLSIRDSDYYEQYF
>18|TRBV6-1|-|TRBJ1-5|TRBD1
TGTGCCAGCAGTGATGGGGACAGGGGTCCCGATAGCAATCAGCCCCAGCATTTT
CASSDGDRGPDSNQPQHF
>16|TRBV4-1|-|TRBJ2-1|TRBD2
TGCGCCAGCAGCCGAGAAGGACTAGCTACCTACAATGAGCAGTTCTTC
CASSREGLATYNEQFF
>12|TRBV5-6|-|TRBJ2-4|-
TGTGCCAGCAGCTTGACGCGGGACATTCAGTACTTC
CASSLTRDIQYF
>17|TRBV7-2|-|TRBJ2-3|TRBD2
TGTGCCAGCAGCTTACCGCTCCGGCGGGAGAGGAGGAGGACGCAGTATTTT
CASSLPLRRERRRTQYF
>11|TRBV7-9|few|TRBJ2-5|-
TGTGCCAGCAGCTTAGCAGAGACCCAGTACTTC
CASSLAETQYF
>15|TRBV7-2|-|TRBJ2-5|TRBD2
TGTGCCAGCAGCTTAGTTGCGGGAGCCAGGGAGACCCAGTACTTC
CASSLVAGARETQYF
>13|TRBV19|once|TRBJ2-1|-
TGTGCCAGCCGACCGCTCTCCTACAATGAGCAGTTCTTC
CASRPLSYNEQFF
>15|TRBV6-6|-|TRBJ2-1|-
TGTGCCAGCAGTTACTCGGGGCAGAGTTACAATGAGCAGTTCTTC
CASSYSGQSYNEQFF
>14|TRBV2|-|TRBJ2-2|-
TGTGCCAGCAGTGGGTTACGATGGACCGGGGAGCTGTTTTTT
CASSGLRWTGELFF
>12|TRBV7-2|few|TRBJ1-1|-
TGTGCCAGCAGCTTATATGAAGGGGAAGCTTTCTTT
CASSLYEGEAFF
>10|TRBV19|-|TRBJ2-1|-
TGTGCCAGTAGTGGTGCATTCCAGTTCTTC
CASSGAFQFF
>15|TRBV5-1|-|TRBJ2-5|-
TGCGCCAGCAGCTCGGCGGCAGGGGACGAAGAGACCCAGTACTTC
CASSSAAGDEETQYF
>15|TRBV7-2|-|TRBJ2-1|TRBD1
TGTGCCAGCAGCCGTGGAGGACAGGGTGCCGTCGAGCAGTTCTTC
CASSRGGQGAVEQFF
>17|TRBV28|-|TRBJ2-1|TRBD2
TGTGCCAGCAGTCGAACCGGGACTAGCGGGAGCTACAATGAGCAGTTCTTC
CASSRTGTSGSYNEQFF
>11|TRBV7-8|-|TRBJ2-7|-
TGTGCCAGCGGGAACTCCTACGAGCAGTACTTC
CASGNSYEQYF
>13|TRBV7-2|-|TRBJ2-4|TRBD1
TGTGCCAGCAGCAACGGACAGGGGGACATTCAGTACTTC
CASSNGQGDIQYF
>13|TRBV28|-|TRBJ2-7|TRBD1
TGTGCCAGCGGACCGGGACAGCCCTACGAGCAGTACTTC
CASGPGQPYEQYF
>12|TRBV18|-|TRBJ2-7|-
TGTGCCAGCTCACCGACCGCCTACGAGCAGTACTTC
CASSPTAYEQYF
>11|TRBV20-1|-|TRBJ2-7|-
TGCAGTGCTCAGAGGGACACCGAGCAGTACTTC
CSAQRDTEQYF
>14|TRBV5-4|-|TRBJ2-7|-
TGTGCCAGCAGCTTGGTTCCCAGCTCCTACGAGCAGTACTTC
CASSLVPSSYEQYF
>18|TRBV4-3|-|TRBJ1-3|-
TGCGCCAGCAGCCAAGATACCCAGGGACTAAGCGCTGGAAACACCATATATTTT
CASSQDTQGLSAGNTIYF
>15|TRBV5-1|-|TRBJ1-2|TRBD1
TGCGCCAGCAGCAGGACAGGGGAGGCTAACTATGGCTACACCTTC
CASSRTGEANYGYTF
>14|TRBV11-2|-|TRBJ2-7|TRBD1
TGTGCCAGCAGCTTCACAGGGGGCGGCTACGAGCAGTACTTC
CASSFTGGGYEQYF
>12|TRBV15|-|TRBJ2-7|-
TGTGCCACCAGCAAGTATCCGTACGAGCAGTACTTC
CATSKYPYEQYF
>12|TRBV7-9|-|TRBJ2-7|-
TGTGCCAGCAGCATGGACAGTTACGAGCAGTACTTC
CASSMDSYEQYF
>12|TRBV11-2|few|TRBJ2-1|-
TGTGCCAGCAGCTTAGATCGGGATTCGTCGTTCTTC
CASSLDRDSSFF
>15|TRBV9|-|TRBJ2-1|TRBD2
TGTGCCAGCAGCTTAGGACTAGCGGCCTCCCCTGAGCAGTTCTTC
CASSLGLAASPEQFF
>13|TRBV10-3|-|TRBJ2-5|TRBD2
TGTGCCATCAGTGAGGCTAGCGGAGAGACCCAGTACTTC
CAISEASGETQYF
>14|TRBV11-2|-|TRBJ2-4|TRBD1
TGTGCCAGCAGCCCGTCGGACAGGGAAAACATTCAGTACTTC
CASSPSDRENIQYF
>15|TRBV11-2|-|TRBJ1-4|TRBD1
TGTGCCAGCAGCTTAGTAAGGGACAGGAATGAAAAACTGTTTTTT
CASSLVRDRNEKLFF
>13|TRBV12-5|few|TRBJ1-1|-
TGTGCTAGTGGTCCACCACCCTACACTGAAGCTTTCTTT
CASGPPPYTEAFF
>14|TRBV28|-|TRBJ1-2|-
TGTGCCAGCAGCCTTTCGCAGGGTTCCCATGGCTACACCTTC
CASSLSQGSHGYTF
>14|TRBV7-9|-|TRBJ2-3|-
TGTGCCAGCAGCTTTGAACAGATCACAGATACGCAGTATTTT
CASSFEQITDTQYF
>14|TRBV5-1|-|TRBJ1-4|-
TGCGCCAGCAGCTTGTTACAGCAAGGTGAAAAACTGTTTTTT
CASSLLQQGEKLFF
>15|TRBV5-6|-|TRBJ1-2|TRBD1
TGTGCCAGCAGCCGTCCCGGGACAGGGGGCGGTGGCTACACCTTC
CASSRPGTGGGGYTF
>14|TRBV19|-|TRBJ1-5|TRBD1
TGTGCCAGTAGACAAGGACAGGGCGTTCAGCCCCAGCATTTT
CASRQGQGVQPQHF